The entry that follows covers one T cell receptor (beta chain) sequence. The clone's antigen remains unknown. No base qualities exist here, and no much larger clone lies one base off it. The sample is drawn from a study of T cells in Graves' hyperthyroidism and ophthalmopathy (dated by TCRdb to between 2017 and 2020). Looking at the study overall: Peripheral blood samples were taken at initial diagnosis, before any treatment was given. The 75 to 100 discovery patients were divided at random into training and test sets in a 7:3 ratio. An independent validation cohort of around 20 hyperthyroidism patients and more than 15 patients who later progressed to ophthalmopathy tested prospective prediction of ophthalmopathy. A discovery cohort of around 98 patients, 43 with Graves' ophthalmopathy and approximately 57 with stable Graves' hyperthyroidism, was used to find distinguishing TCR V-J signatures. In addition, the study compared T-cell repertoires in thyroid tissue and in blood from about 6 Graves' hyperthyroidism patients. According to the paper, TCR Vbeta CDR3 sequencing was carried out on about 140 peripheral blood samples, which came from approximately 43 ophthalmopathy, fewer than 80 hyperthyroidism and about 17 progressor patients. After blood sampling, hyperthyroidism patients were treated with methimazole at a starting dose of 30 mg daily, and ophthalmopathy patients were treated with high-dose intravenous methylprednisolone.

The CDR3 sequence holds 13 residues, the cysteine and phenylalanine included. The entry retains the CDR3 DNA only, 39 bases that are in frame from base 1. According to the germline V gene (reference sequence), CDR1 reads LNHDA and CDR2 reads SQIVND. V is pruned by 3 bases and J by 5 bases, leaving 1 base of the junction without a gene match. Hyperthyroidism patients were newly diagnosed, with disease duration under 2 months, and aged 18 to 65 years. Any patient with an uncontrolled infection, another autoimmune disease, pregnancy or lactation was excluded. Clinical symptoms, serum thyroxine and TRAb, thyroid ultrasound, and orbital computed tomography formed the basis for the diagnoses. Blood from progressor patients was collected at the time of first diagnosis with hyperthyroidism, before any ophthalmopathy symptoms had appeared. PBMCs were isolated from 10 ml of fresh peripheral blood by Ficoll-Paque density gradient centrifugation. Progressor patients were initially diagnosed with Graves' hyperthyroidism and developed ophthalmopathy during follow-up. Total RNA was extracted using Trizol reagent, and RNA quality was assessed on an Agilent 2100 Bioanalyzer.

TCR beta CDR3 regions were amplified from RNA transcripts. A first-round RT-PCR of the TCR CDR3 used the HTBI primer set with the Qiagen OneStep RT-PCR kit. A second multiplex PCR round built the libraries, followed by size selection and purification. Libraries were sequenced paired-end with 100 bp reads on an Illumina HiSeq2000. The paper's data handling went like this. SOAPnuke was used to process the raw data, with reads discarded if the reads contained adapters or uncalled bases, had a mean Phred below 15, or lacked an exact constant-primer or identifier match. High-quality paired reads were merged using COPE v1.2.5, and each unique nucleotide sequence was defined as a clonotype. MiTCR v1.1 was used to align clonotypes to the IMGT TRBV, TRBD and TRBJ reference segments. The analysis was restricted to V-J combinations with a frequency above 0.0001, which together covered 99% to 99.2% of the repertoires. The TCS score was defined as F50 (clonal expansion) divided by E x V (chaos), with BLOSUM62-based TCRdist calculated between CDR3 peptides within each V-J. Welch's t-statistics and random forest reduced several hundred V-J features to 10 to 15, which were used in a naive Bayes classifier (R e1071). TCRdb cleaned the public reads at Q25 with fastp, built clones with MiXCR and kept in-frame beta chains. Each CDR3 protein gets just one entry, which takes the most common genes and DNA from the rows behind it. TCRdb, not the original authors, processed these V and J calls. For this sample the table gives 300,000 to 450,000 distinct CDR3 sequences, of which 13% were detected only once. Jointly, the top ten make up around 20% of the sample.

Results the study describes overall, beyond this receptor: In validation, the model predicted progression to ophthalmopathy a median of about 6 months before onset, with roughly 68% sensitivity and 72.22% specificity. A 13 V-J signature model separated ophthalmopathy from stable hyperthyroidism, with around 88% sensitivity and 81% to 83% specificity in cross-validation and 80%/75% in testing. Sample size was not statistically predetermined, and blinding of investigators to group allocation was not performed. Blood samples also contained most of the expanded thyroid clonotypes (frequency above 0.001), which suggests that blood repertoires may reflect thyroid immune responses.

Input material: blood. The origin of this receptor is a man aged 25-40 years with Graves' hyperthyroidism that later progressed to Graves' ophthalmopathy. The receptor chain draws on TRBV19 and TRBJ2-1; a stretch of 7 junction bases matches TRBD2. Here is the DNA: TGTGCCAGTAGTATCGGGAGGAACAATGAGCAGTTCTTC. Its coded protein is CASSIGRNNEQFF.